A selection of T cell receptor beta chains follows, all from one sample in a study of patients and donors after allogeneic stem cell transplantation. Using its own MiXCR run on the RT-PCR reads, TCRdb lists one record per CDR3 protein. The sample consists of about 200,000 distinct CDR3 sequences, 38% of them appearing once. The source material was blood, either unsorted or a sorted T cell fraction (not recorded which). All receptors derive from a human donor who was either an allogeneic HSCT recipient or a stem cell or donor lymphocyte infusion donor (not recorded which). It is not recorded whose cells these are; they may come from a transplant donor. Both conserved end residues are part of each CDR3. The order of the fields is clone size, D gene, V gene, J gene, CDR3 DNA, CDR3 protein. The D gene is left open where the match is weak. Clone sizes are given selectively: once, few, many, or a class where the clone is expanded.

.	.	TRBV6-1	TRBJ2-7	TGTGCCAGCGGGACCACCTACGAGCAGTACTTC	CASGTTYEQYF
.	TRBD1	TRBV30	TRBJ2-1	TGTGCCTGGGCGGGCCACAGGGGTGGCGATGAGCAGTTCTTC	CAWAGHRGGDEQFF
.	.	TRBV2	TRBJ1-1	TGTGCCAGCAGAGACAGGAGAGCGGCCACTGAAGCTTTCTTT	CASRDRRAATEAFF
few	.	TRBV5-6	TRBJ1-1	TGTGCCAGCAGCTGGTTAGGGGAATACGCGTTTGGAGCTTTCTTT	CASSWLGEYAFGAFF
.	.	TRBV27	TRBJ1-1	TGTGCCAGCAGTTTATCCTCTTCGAGGGGAAACACTGAAGCTTTCTTT	CASSLSSSRGNTEAFF
.	.	TRBV24-1	TRBJ1-5	TGTGCCACCAGTGAGGGCTCCCGGAGCAATCAGCCCCAGCATTTT	CATSEGSRSNQPQHF
.	.	TRBV6-5	TRBJ1-2	TGTGCCAGCAGCCCGACAGAGAGCTATGGCTACACCTTC	CASSPTESYGYTF
few	.	TRBV7-8	TRBJ2-2	TGTGCCAGCAGCTTAGTAAGGGACACCGGGGAGCTGTTTTTT	CASSLVRDTGELFF
few	.	TRBV29-1	TRBJ1-1	TGCAGCGTTCTTACCGGACGGTCGGCTTTCTTT	CSVLTGRSAFF
.	.	TRBV5-1	TRBJ1-2	TGCGCCAGCAGCTTGGATCTGTCGCAAGCCTATGGCTACACCTTC	CASSLDLSQAYGYTF
medium-sized	TRBD1	TRBV5-1	TRBJ2-3	TGCGCCAGCAGCCGGGGACAGGGGTCAGATACGCAGTATTTT	CASSRGQGSDTQYF
.	.	TRBV28	TRBJ1-2	TGTGCCAGCAATAGAGCCAACTATGGCTACACCTTC	CASNRANYGYTF
.	.	TRBV5-1	TRBJ1-2	TGCGCCAGCAGCTTGGAGACAGAGAATGGCTACACCTTC	CASSLETENGYTF
.	.	TRBV3-1	TRBJ2-5	TGTGCCAGCAGCGCCGGAGAGACCCAGTACTTC	CASSAGETQYF
.	.	TRBV6-5	TRBJ2-2	TGTGCCAGCAGTTACGCTGGACCGTTCGGGGAGCTGTTTTTT	CASSYAGPFGELFF
.	TRBD1	TRBV13	TRBJ1-5	TGTGCCAGCAGCTACCAGGGGGAGCGCGGGCCCCAGCATTTT	CASSYQGERGPQHF
.	.	TRBV21-1	TRBJ1-3	TGTGCCAGCAGCAAAGCCCCGACAGCTGGAAACACCATATATTTT	CASSKAPTAGNTIYF
few	.	TRBV2	TRBJ1-1	TGTGCCAGCCGGGCGGGCTGGGTAGCTTTCTTT	CASRAGWVAFF
.	.	TRBV5-1	TRBJ2-5	TGCGCCAGCAGCACCCGGACGACCTCTCAAGAGACCCAGTACTTC	CASSTRTTSQETQYF
.	TRBD1	TRBV19	TRBJ1-2	TGTGCCAGTAGCCGGACAGGGCCTCAGATTACCTTC	CASSRTGPQITF
.	.	TRBV7-2	TRBJ1-3	TGTGCCAGCAGCTTAGAAAGGGCTGGAAACACCATATATTTT	CASSLERAGNTIYF
.	.	TRBV30	TRBJ1-1	TGTGCCTGGAGTGGGGATAGCGCTGAAGCTTTCTTT	CAWSGDSAEAFF
.	.	TRBV4-2	TRBJ1-1	TGTGCCAGCAGCCAAGACGGACAGACCACTGAAGCTTTCTTT	CASSQDGQTTEAFF
.	.	TRBV6-1	TRBJ1-3	TGTGCCAGCAGTGGAAAAGGCGTCTCTGGAAACACCATATATTTT	CASSGKGVSGNTIYF
few	.	TRBV20-1	TRBJ2-2	TGCAGTGCTAGCTTAACAGGAACGGTCAACACCGGGGAGCTGTTTTTT	CSASLTGTVNTGELFF
.	.	TRBV9	TRBJ2-1	TGTGCCAGCAGCGCACGCTCTGGAGCCTACAATGAGCAGTTCTTC	CASSARSGAYNEQFF
.	.	TRBV9	TRBJ2-7	TGTGCCAGCAGCGTAGCGGGTAAAGCCTTCCACGAGCAGTACTTC	CASSVAGKAFHEQYF
.	.	TRBV11-2	TRBJ2-7	TGTGCCAGCAGCTTAGATAACCCTCCCTCCTACGAGCAGTACTTC	CASSLDNPPSYEQYF
once	TRBD1	TRBV10-2	TRBJ2-3	TGCGCCAGCAGAACAGGGGGTGAAACAGATACGCAGTATTTT	CASRTGGETDTQYF
.	.	TRBV12-3/TRBV12-4	TRBJ2-4	TGTGCCAGCACCCCCCGGGTCAGTCTTGGCAAAAACATTCAGTACTTC	CASTPRVSLGKNIQYF
few	.	TRBV9	TRBJ1-1	TGTGCCAGCAGCGTTGGCAGTTGGAACACTGAAGCTTTCTTT	CASSVGSWNTEAFF
.	.	TRBV12-3/TRBV12-4	TRBJ1-3	TGTGCCAGCAGTTCGGGTTTTGGTGCTTACGGAAACACCATATATTTT	CASSSGFGAYGNTIYF
.	.	TRBV5-1	TRBJ1-1	TGCGCCAGCAGCTTACAGGTTTCAATGAACACTGAAGCTTTCTTT	CASSLQVSMNTEAFF
.	TRBD1	TRBV18	TRBJ1-4	TGTGCCAGCTCACCCGGGACAGGGAAAGAGGGCGAAAAACTGTTTTTT	CASSPGTGKEGEKLFF
few	.	TRBV6-1	TRBJ1-2	TGTGCCAGCAGTGGTTACAGGGCAAACTATGGCTACACCTTC	CASSGYRANYGYTF
.	.	TRBV4-1	TRBJ1-1	TGCGCCAGCAGCCAAGATCTTGCCAGGGTTGGTATGAACACTGAAGCTTTCTTT	CASSQDLARVGMNTEAFF
few	.	TRBV30	TRBJ1-2	TGTGCCTGGACCAACTTGCAGGCAGGGGACTATGGCTACACCTTC	CAWTNLQAGDYGYTF
.	.	TRBV5-6	TRBJ1-2	TGTGCCAGCAGCTTGGGGAGGTTGCGGAACTATGGCTACACCTTC	CASSLGRLRNYGYTF
.	.	TRBV4-1	TRBJ1-2	TGCGCCAGCAGCCAAGTAGAAGGGGCGCGGTATGGCTACACCTTC	CASSQVEGARYGYTF
few	.	TRBV5-1	TRBJ1-1	TGCGCCAGCAGCTTGGATGTGTGGCAGGTGAACACTGAAGCTTTCTTT	CASSLDVWQVNTEAFF
.	.	TRBV12-3/TRBV12-4	TRBJ1-5	TGTGCCAGCGCCAAAGGCCCGGGGTACAATCAGCCCCAGCATTTT	CASAKGPGYNQPQHF
.	.	TRBV20-1	TRBJ2-2	TGCGGGGGACGCCACATTAACACCGGGGAGCTGTTTTTT	CGGRHINTGELFF
few	.	TRBV5-1	TRBJ1-1	TGCGCCAGCAGCTTGGAATCGGACTTTGGGGCTTTCTTT	CASSLESDFGAFF
few	.	TRBV27	TRBJ1-1	TGTGCCAGCAGCAATTTAGGGCTGCAGAACACTGAAGCTTTCTTT	CASSNLGLQNTEAFF
.	.	TRBV19	TRBJ1-2	TGTGCCAGTAGTAACGCGGGGGATGGCTACACCTTC	CASSNAGDGYTF